Listed here are 29 T cell receptor beta chains from one sample, sequenced in a study of blood T cell repertoires in COVID-19. Assay: immunoSEQ multiplex PCR; the TCRdb copy retains only in-frame clones and omits some. The sample lists around 250,000 clones, about four fifths occurring once. Sequencing was performed on peripheral blood. These receptors all come from a man aged 45 to 65 with active or convalescent COVID-19.

The V gene is TRBV7-9, the J gene TRBJ1-2; no definite D call. The CDR3 has 14 residues. Trimming pared 6 bases from V and 4 bases from J, leaving 15 bases between. CDR1 SEHNR and CDR2 FQNEAQ come from the germline V gene (reference sequence). The CDR3: CASSPALGGYGYTF. The CDR3 DNA reads TGTGCCAGCAGTCCGGCGCTGGGAGGCTATGGCTACACCTTC.

The rearrangement uses TRBV27 and TRBJ2-3; TRBD2 matches 7 bases. This CDR3 comprises 20 residues. Germline lookup yields CDR1 MNHEY and CDR2 SMNVEV (reference sequence). The ends lost 0 bases at V and 6 bases at J; junction bases unmatched: 21. The CDR3 sequence is CASSLSVRGGLDPYFDTQYF. CDR3 DNA sequence: TGTGCCAGCAGTTTATCGGTTCGGGGCGGACTAGACCCTTACTTTGATACGCAGTATTTT.

The chain links TRBV7-4 to TRBJ1-5, with D possibly being TRBD1 (5 bases). CDR3 length equals 16 residues. The V gene's germline CDR1 is SGHVT and CDR2 SQSDAQ. The V end was cut by 2 bases, the J end by 4 bases, with 15 bases between. In nucleotides, the CDR3 is TGTGCCAGCAGCTTATTCGGCAGGGCAATTAATCAGCCCCAGCATTTT. Protein: CASSLFGRAINQPQHF.

V usage is TRBV19 and J usage is TRBJ1-3, with D hard to call. Deletions cut 9 bases from V and 0 bases from J, with 6 bases between. In germline, CDR1 is LNHDA, CDR2 SQIVND (reference sequence). The CDR3 is 12 residues long. The CDR3 reads CASRSSGNTIYF. As DNA, the CDR3 is TGTGCCAGCCGCAGCTCTGGAAACACCATATATTTT. Combining the CDR3 with reference TRBV19 and TRBJ1-3 gives the whole variable domain DGGITQSPKYLFRKEGQNVTLSCEQNLNHDAMYWYRQDPGQGLRLIYYSQIVNDFQKGDIAEGYSVSREKKESFPLTVTSAQKNPTAFYLCASRSSGNTIYFGEGSWLTVV.

The chain is built from TRBV7-2 and TRBJ1-3; 9 bases agree with TRBD1. Germline V gene sequence: CDR1 SGHTA, CDR2 FQGNSA. After removal of 5 bases from V and 4 bases from J, the junction contained 3 bases not matched to a gene. This CDR3 has 14 amino acids. CDR3 sequence reads: CASSPGQGGNTIYF. CDR3 DNA: TGTGCCAGCAGCCCAGGACAGGGGGGAAACACCATATATTTT.

DNA for the CDR3: TGTGCCAGCAGTTCCTATGGGGGGGGGCCCAATCAGCCCCAGCATTTT. It translates to CASSSYGGGPNQPQHF. The J gene is TRBJ1-5, the V gene TRBV28, with D possibly matching TRBD1 (6 bases). The V and J ends lost 4 bases and 3 bases respectively, with 16 bases between them. The germline V gene has CDR1 MDHEN and CDR2 SYDVKM. The CDR3 is 16 amino acids.

CDR3 in DNA: TGTGCCAGCAGTTACTCCCACGGGAATGAAAAACTGTTTTTT. This gives the protein CASSYSHGNEKLFF. The rearrangement links TRBV6-6 to TRBJ1-4; unclear D gene. From germline, CDR1 is MNHNY and CDR2 SVGAGI (reference sequence). The V and J ends lost 0 bases and 5 bases respectively, with 7 bases between them. CDR3 size: 14 residues.

This chain links TRBV7-8 with TRBJ2-1; 7 nucleotides match TRBD2. The germline gives CDR1 SGHVS, CDR2 FQNEAQ. The V segment lost 5 bases and the J segment 0 bases; nucleotides outside the gene matches: 4. CDR3 length equals 15 residues. The CDR3 here is CASSPGRSSYNEQFF. CDR3 DNA sequence: TGTGCCAGCAGCCCCGGGAGGAGCTCCTACAATGAGCAGTTCTTC.

The chain combines TRBV27 with TRBJ1-2, with 9 bases aligning to TRBD1. The CDR3 covers 14 residues. V was clipped by 4 bases and J by 8 bases; unmatched bases: 8. Germline V gene data show CDR1 as MNHEY and CDR2 as SMNVEV (reference sequence). The CDR3 spells CASSSSQGAGGYTF. In DNA form, the CDR3 reads TGTGCCAGCAGTTCTTCACAGGGGGCGGGAGGCTACACCTTC.

The genes are TRBV15 and TRBJ1-6; D is uncertain. Germline V gene sequence: CDR1 LNHNV, CDR2 YYDKDF (reference sequence). The CDR3 is made up of 15 amino acids. Trimming left V 0 bases short and J 4 bases short, with 7 bases between. CDR3 protein: CATSRDPGYNSPLHF. The DNA for the CDR3 is TGTGCCACCAGCAGAGATCCCGGGTATAATTCACCCCTCCACTTT.

This chain joins TRBV7-8 and TRBJ2-7; TRBD1 aligns across 10 bases. V was pared by 5 bases and J by 3 bases, with 10 bases of the junction left unmatched. This CDR3 contains 16 residues. Per the germline V gene, CDR1 is SGHVS and CDR2 is FQNEAQ. Here the CDR3 DNA reads TGTGCCAGCAGCCTCTCCTCCGGGACAGGGGTCTACGAGCAGTACTTC. This encodes CASSLSSGTGVYEQYF.

The rearrangement uses TRBV10-3 and TRBJ1-3; 8 bases match TRBD1. Germline loops: CDR1 ENHRY, CDR2 SYGVKD. The junction had 10 bases not matched to a gene; V was cut back by 0 bases and J by 3 bases. The CDR3 is 18 residues long. The CDR3 bases are TGTGCCATCAGTGAGTCGACAGGGGTCGCTTTTGGTGGAAACACCATATATTTT. Translating gives CAISESTGVAFGGNTIYF.

The rearrangement links TRBV29-1 to TRBJ1-2; 10 nucleotides align to TRBD1. The V gene's germline CDR1 is SQVTM and CDR2 ANQGSEA. After removal of 6 bases from V and 6 bases from J, the junction contained 10 bases not matched to a gene. The CDR3 is 14 amino acids. CDR3: CSVGVRTGGDGYTF. As DNA, the CDR3 is TGCAGCGTCGGTGTTCGGACAGGGGGAGATGGCTACACCTTC.

The chain has TRBV30 and TRBJ1-4; 11 bases map to TRBD1. With V trimmed by 1 base and J by 4 bases, 11 bases remained unmatched. CDR1 and CDR2 from the germline V gene are GTSNPN and SVGIG (reference sequence). The CDR3 has 18 residues. CDR3 residues: CAWSGIGQGAAYNEKLFF. DNA of the CDR3: TGTGCCTGGAGTGGGATTGGACAGGGGGCGGCCTATAATGAAAAACTGTTTTTT.

CDR3 residues: CASSESNSGANVLTF. The CDR3 nucleotides are TGTGCCAGCAGTGAATCCAACTCTGGGGCCAACGTCCTGACTTTC. V and J are TRBV2 and TRBJ2-6; D gene unclear. V was trimmed by 2 bases and J by 0 bases, leaving 5 bases between them. Germline CDR1 and CDR2: SNHLY and FYNNEI. CDR3 length equals 15 residues.

The rearrangement joins TRBV7-2 to TRBJ2-1; 7 bases agree with TRBD1. Losses at the gene ends were 1 base for V and 3 bases for J; bases not matched to a gene: 3. Germline-derived CDR1 and CDR2 are SGHTA and FQGNSA. The CDR3 has 15 amino acids. DNA of the CDR3: TGTGCCAGCAGCTTAGGGGGACAGAACTACAATGAGCAGTTCTTC. Its translation is CASSLGGQNYNEQFF. The complete variable domain, with remaining parts taken from reference TRBV7-2 and TRBJ2-1, reads GAGVSQSPSNKVTEKGKDVELRCDPISGHTALYWYRQSLGQGLEFLIYFQGNSAPDKSGLPSDRFSAERTGGSVSTLTIQRTQQEDSAVYLCASSLGGQNYNEQFFGPGTRLTVL.

V usage is TRBV11-2 and J usage is TRBJ2-7; 9 positions match TRBD2. Germline lookup yields CDR1 SGHAT and CDR2 FQNNGV. The CDR3 extends over 14 amino acids. The ends lost 5 bases at V and 4 bases at J; junction bases unmatched: 6. The CDR3 DNA reads as TGTGCCAGCAGCCCAGGTGGACTAGCGTACGAGCAGTACTTC. It translates to CASSPGGLAYEQYF.

The table lists this clone with a count of one. This chain connects TRBV7-8 to TRBJ2-2; possible D gene TRBD1, 6 bases. Germline-derived CDR1 and CDR2 are SGHVS and FQNEAQ. Trimming cost V 4 bases and J 1 base, with 13 bases left between them. The CDR3 consists of 16 residues. The DNA of the CDR3 is TGTGCCAGCAGCTCCATACAGGGTCAGAACACCGGGGAGCTGTTTTTT. Its protein product is CASSSIQGQNTGELFF.

The chain recombines TRBV28 with TRBJ1-5; D not resolved. Germline CDR1 and CDR2: MDHEN and SYDVKM. The CDR3 is 14 amino acids. V lost 4 bases and J lost 4, with 11 bases in between. DNA of the CDR3: TGTGCCAGCAGTTCCCGAACGGGGAATCAGCCCCAGCATTTT. It yields the protein CASSSRTGNQPQHF.

V usage is TRBV5-1 and J usage is TRBJ2-2; the match to TRBD1 covers 8 bases. The CDR3 is made up of 15 amino acids. J gave up 5 bases and V 4 bases, and 7 bases lay outside the gene matches. Germline CDR1 is SGHRS and CDR2 is YFSETQ. CDR3 sequence: CASSLGQGGTGELFF. CDR3 coding DNA: TGCGCCAGCAGCCTAGGACAGGGTGGGACCGGGGAGCTGTTTTTT.

This chain uses TRBV15 with TRBJ2-3, with 11 bases that match TRBD2. CDR3 length equals 17 residues. Germline lookup yields CDR1 LNHNV and CDR2 YYDKDF (reference sequence). Trimming took 0 bases from V and 5 from J; bases not matched to a gene: 7. CDR3: CATSRELAGGRGDTQYF. For the CDR3, the DNA is TGTGCCACCAGCAGAGAGCTAGCGGGGGGCCGGGGAGATACGCAGTATTTT.

The chain uses TRBV7-9 and TRBJ2-2; possibly TRBD1 for D (6 bases). Looked up from germline, CDR1 is SEHNR and CDR2 is FQNEAQ (reference sequence). The ends were cut back, 3 bases at V and 0 bases at J, with 11 bases in the middle. The CDR3 is made up of 16 amino acids. The CDR3 DNA is TGTGCCAGCAGCTTCACCGGGACACCGAACACCGGGGAGCTGTTTTTT. This sequence encodes CASSFTGTPNTGELFF. Drawing the rest from reference TRBV7-9 and TRBJ2-2, the complete variable domain is DTGVSQNPRHKITKRGQNVTFRCDPISEHNRLYWYRQTLGQGPEFLTYFQNEAQLEKSRLLSDRFSAERPKGSFSTLEIQRTEQGDSAMYLCASSFTGTPNTGELFFGEGSRLTVL.

In the case of this clone: Other DNA variants within this sample encode the same CDR3. The chain combines TRBV6-5 with TRBJ2-7, with TRBD1 as a possible D gene (5 bases). The germline V gene encodes CDR1 MNHEY and CDR2 SVGAGI. V was trimmed by 4 bases and J by 3 bases, leaving 7 bases between them. This CDR3 contains 12 residues. The CDR3 bases are TGTGCCAGCAGTTCTCAGGGCTACGAGCAGTACTTC. Translation gives CASSSQGYEQYF.

This clone was seen just once. V and J are TRBV5-1 and TRBJ2-2; D is possibly TRBD2 (5 bases). The CDR3 consists of 15 residues. Germline lookup yields CDR1 SGHRS and CDR2 YFSETQ. Trimming removed 0 bases from V and 6 bases from J, with 12 bases in between. The CDR3 loop reads CASSLDPGTAGELFF. The DNA for the CDR3 is TGCGCCAGCAGCTTGGACCCGGGAACGGCCGGGGAGCTGTTTTTT. The full variable domain, its missing parts supplied by reference TRBV5-1 and TRBJ2-2, is KAGVTQTPRYLIKTRGQQVTLSCSPISGHRSVSWYQQTPGQGLQFLFEYFSETQRNKGNFPGRFSGRQFSNSRSEMNVSTLELGDSALYLCASSLDPGTAGELFFGEGSRLTVL.

This clone was counted a single time. The gene calls are TRBV19 and TRBJ1-1; TRBD1 agrees at 10 bases. Germline V gene lookup returns CDR1 LNHDA and CDR2 SQIVND (reference sequence). The CDR3 has 15 residues. V shed 5 bases, J shed 4 bases, and the junction held 7 bases outside the gene matches. The CDR3 protein is CASSFQRTGGTEAFF. CDR3 coding DNA: TGTGCCAGTAGTTTCCAGAGGACAGGGGGCACTGAAGCTTTCTTT.

The chain couples TRBV29-1 to TRBJ2-3; D uncertain. Germline V gene lookup returns CDR1 SQVTM and CDR2 ANQGSEA. The germline V and J ends were trimmed by 0 bases and 6 bases, with 10 bases remaining between them. The CDR3 length is 13 residues. The CDR3 sequence: CSVEDPRSDTQYF. The CDR3 nucleotides are TGCAGCGTTGAAGATCCCCGGTCGGATACGCAGTATTTT.

The genes are TRBV5-1 and TRBJ2-1, with TRBD1 identical over 7 bases. J gave up 9 bases and V 4 bases, and 7 bases lay outside the gene matches. This CDR3 has 13 amino acids. Germline V CDR1 and CDR2: SGHRS, YFSETQ. The CDR3 DNA follows: TGCGCCAGCAGCGCCCACAGGGGTGGTGAGCAGTTCTTC. Protein product: CASSAHRGGEQFF.

The CDR3 bases are TGTGCCAGCAGCCCTATAGGGGCTGGAAACACCATATATTTT. This gives the protein CASSPIGAGNTIYF. The J gene is TRBJ1-3, the V gene TRBV7-9, with D perhaps matching TRBD1 (5 bases). CDR1 SEHNR and CDR2 FQNEAQ come from the germline V gene (reference sequence). Trimming cost V 5 bases and J 2 bases, with 10 bases left between them. The CDR3 loop spans 14 amino acids.

The chain has TRBV6-2 or TRBV6-3 and TRBJ2-1, with 10 bases lining up with TRBD2. CDR1 MNHEY and CDR2 SVGEGT come from the germline V gene. V lost 5 bases to trimming and J lost 4 bases; unmatched junction nucleotides: 5. This CDR3 has 15 amino acids. The CDR3 loop reads CASSTVAGGYNEQFF. Here the CDR3 DNA reads TGTGCCAGCAGTACGGTAGCGGGGGGTTACAATGAGCAGTTCTTC.